These T cell receptor beta chains were read from a single sample in a study of T-cell memory formation after mild COVID-19. TCRdb reprocessed the 5' RACE reads with MiXCR, giving one entry per CDR3 protein. The sample includes 350,000 to 500,000 distinct CDR3 sequences, more than 20% seen only once; the top ten take around 13%. Sequencing was done on a sample of PBMCs or a T cell subset sorted from them (not recorded which). These receptors came from an adult woman who had mild COVID-19 (a few samples of this study predate the infection). Cell type and time point are not known. The CDR3 runs from the conserved cysteine through the conserved F or W. A D gene is named only where the DNA matches it firmly. Not all rows give a size; the values are once, few, many and, for expanded clones, a class.

TRBJ2-5 NA NA TRBV5-4 CASSLGRGQTQYF TGTGCCAGCAGCTTGGGCAGGGGACAGACCCAGTACTTC
TRBJ2-7 NA NA TRBV27 CASSLWRTDEQYF TGTGCCAGCAGTTTATGGCGGACGGACGAGCAGTACTTC
TRBJ1-1 few TRBD1 TRBV29-1 CSVARTGGVF TGCAGCGTTGCGAGGACAGGGGGAGTTTTT
TRBJ2-7 NA NA TRBV9 CASSPSRGSYEQYF TGTGCCAGCAGCCCCTCCAGGGGCTCCTACGAGCAGTACTTC
TRBJ1-2 NA TRBD1 TRBV18 CASSPATGNYGYTF TGTGCCAGCTCACCTGCGACAGGGAACTATGGCTACACCTTC
TRBJ1-2 NA NA TRBV5-4 CASSLGQEHGYTF TGTGCCAGCAGCTTGGGACAGGAACATGGCTACACCTTC
TRBJ2-2 few NA TRBV6-4 CASSDSHWGTGELFF TGTGCCAGCAGTGACTCGCATTGGGGGACCGGGGAGCTGTTTTTT
TRBJ2-5 NA NA TRBV10-3 CAISDTPRTGQETQYF TGTGCCATCAGTGATACCCCTCGGACTGGGCAAGAGACCCAGTACTTC
TRBJ2-5 NA TRBD2 TRBV5-4 CASSSWGGTQYF TGTGCCAGCAGCTCGTGGGGGGGGACCCAGTACTTC
TRBJ1-2 NA NA TRBV29-1 CSVEEGDNYGYTF TGCAGCGTTGAAGAGGGGGACAACTATGGCTACACCTTC
TRBJ2-1 many NA TRBV5-5 CASSAGQRYNEQFF TGTGCCAGCAGCGCTGGACAGCGGTACAATGAGCAGTTCTTC
TRBJ1-2 NA TRBD1 TRBV29-1 CSVEEAGGYGYTF TGCAGCGTTGAGGAGGCAGGGGGTTATGGCTACACCTTC
TRBJ2-1 few NA TRBV11-3 CASSPVGRDGIYNEQFF TGTGCCAGCAGCCCCGTGGGGCGGGATGGTATCTACAATGAGCAGTTCTTC
TRBJ2-7 NA TRBD1 TRBV7-9 CASSPRDRGTYEQYF TGTGCCAGCAGCCCCCGGGACAGGGGCACCTACGAGCAGTACTTC
TRBJ2-3 NA TRBD2 TRBV2 CASSLRLANTDTQYF TGTGCCAGCAGTTTACGACTAGCGAACACAGATACGCAGTATTTT
TRBJ2-7 few NA TRBV29-1 CSVPGPADEQYF TGCAGCGTTCCAGGGCCCGCGGACGAGCAGTACTTC
TRBJ2-2 few TRBD1 TRBV5-5 CASSVRGRGTGELFF TGTGCCAGCAGCGTCAGGGGGCGCGGCACCGGGGAGCTGTTTTTT
TRBJ1-1 few NA TRBV7-2 CASSGRQMTEAFF TGTGCCAGCAGCGGACGACAGATGACTGAAGCTTTCTTT
TRBJ1-5 NA TRBD1 TRBV9 CASSPTGQGNQPQHF TGTGCCAGCAGCCCAACGGGACAGGGGAATCAGCCCCAGCATTTT
TRBJ2-3 few TRBD2 TRBV29-1 CSVEVIPTSGGADTQYF TGCAGCGTTGAAGTTATCCCGACTAGCGGGGGGGCAGATACGCAGTATTTT
TRBJ2-1 NA TRBD2 TRBV5-1 CASTPSGSNEQFF TGCGCCAGCACCCCTAGCGGTAGCAATGAGCAGTTCTTC
TRBJ1-1 NA NA TRBV20-1 CSAKRPLGPGTEAFF TGCAGTGCTAAAAGGCCTTTAGGGCCCGGCACTGAAGCTTTCTTT
TRBJ2-7 few TRBD2 TRBV6-2/TRBV6-3 CASSTPAGARYEQYF TGTGCCAGCAGTACCCCAGCGGGAGCCCGCTACGAGCAGTACTTC
TRBJ2-1 NA TRBD1 TRBV12-3/TRBV12-4 CASSQTGGSYNEQFF TGTGCCAGCAGTCAGACAGGGGGGTCCTACAATGAGCAGTTCTTC
TRBJ2-1 few NA TRBV12-3/TRBV12-4 CASREDTGEQFF TGTGCCAGCAGGGAGGACACGGGTGAGCAGTTCTTC
TRBJ2-1 NA TRBD2 TRBV14 CASSLLGTSGRNEQFF TGTGCCAGCAGCCTCCTAGGGACTAGCGGTCGCAATGAGCAGTTCTTC
TRBJ2-3 NA NA TRBV21-1 CASSKALFAGGTDTQYF NA
TRBJ2-2 few TRBD2 TRBV4-2 CASSRRAGEPGGELFF TGTGCCAGCAGCCGTCGAGCGGGGGAGCCTGGAGGGGAGCTGTTTTTT
TRBJ2-7 NA TRBD1 TRBV29-1 CSTRDRDYEQYF TGCAGCACCCGGGACAGGGACTACGAGCAGTACTTC
TRBJ1-5 many TRBD1 TRBV7-8 CASSLERDSLLGNQPQHF TGTGCCAGCAGCTTAGAACGGGACAGCCTATTGGGGAATCAGCCCCAGCATTTT
TRBJ2-2 NA TRBD2 TRBV6-2/TRBV6-3 CASSLSGRATGELFF TGTGCCAGCAGCCTTAGCGGGAGGGCCACCGGGGAGCTGTTTTTT
TRBJ2-5 NA NA TRBV9 CASSPEGGQETQYF TGTGCCAGCAGCCCAGAGGGGGGGCAAGAGACCCAGTACTTC
TRBJ1-2 NA TRBD1 TRBV29-1 CSVEGNRDRGPRGYTF TGCAGCGTTGAAGGGAACCGGGACAGGGGGCCGCGTGGCTACACCTTC
TRBJ1-6 few NA TRBV7-2 CASSAQVRNSPLHF TGTGCCAGCAGCGCGCAGGTTCGGAACTCACCCCTCCACTTT
TRBJ2-1 few NA TRBV30 CAWSSSLNRNEQFF TGTGCCTGGAGCAGCTCCCTCAACCGGAATGAGCAGTTCTTC
TRBJ2-4 few NA TRBV28 CASSFGLLGNIQYF TGTGCCAGCAGTTTTGGGCTCCTGGGAAACATTCAGTACTTC
TRBJ2-7 few TRBD1 TRBV9 CASSAGTAYEQYF TGTGCCAGCAGCGCCGGGACAGCCTACGAGCAGTACTTC
TRBJ2-3 few NA TRBV7-2 CASSLRPQTTDTQYF TGTGCCAGCAGCCTCCGGCCACAGACCACAGATACGCAGTATTTT
TRBJ1-1 few NA TRBV20-1 CSASIQNTEAFF TGCAGTGCTAGTATCCAGAACACTGAAGCTTTCTTT